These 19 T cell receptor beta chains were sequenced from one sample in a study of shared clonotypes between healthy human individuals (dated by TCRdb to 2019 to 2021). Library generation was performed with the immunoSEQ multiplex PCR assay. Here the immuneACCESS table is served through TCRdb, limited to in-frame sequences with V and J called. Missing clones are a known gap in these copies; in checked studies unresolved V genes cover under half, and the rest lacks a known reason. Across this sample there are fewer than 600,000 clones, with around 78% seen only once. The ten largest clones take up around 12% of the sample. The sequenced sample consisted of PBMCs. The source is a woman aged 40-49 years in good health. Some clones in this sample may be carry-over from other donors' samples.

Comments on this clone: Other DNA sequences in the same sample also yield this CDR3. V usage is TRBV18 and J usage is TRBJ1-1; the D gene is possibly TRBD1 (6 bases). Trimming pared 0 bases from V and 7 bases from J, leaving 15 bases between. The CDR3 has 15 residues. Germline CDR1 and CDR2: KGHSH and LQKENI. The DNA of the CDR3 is TGTGCCAGCTCACCACCGGGGAGCGGGGGCAGTGAAGCTTTCTTT. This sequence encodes CASSPPGSGGSEAFF.

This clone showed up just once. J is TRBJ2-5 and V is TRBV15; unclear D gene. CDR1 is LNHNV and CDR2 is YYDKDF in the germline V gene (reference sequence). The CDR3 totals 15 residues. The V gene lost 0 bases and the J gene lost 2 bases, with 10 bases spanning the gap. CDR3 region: CATSRDPQSQETQYF. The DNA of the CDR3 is TGTGCCACCAGCAGAGATCCCCAGAGTCAAGAGACCCAGTACTTC.

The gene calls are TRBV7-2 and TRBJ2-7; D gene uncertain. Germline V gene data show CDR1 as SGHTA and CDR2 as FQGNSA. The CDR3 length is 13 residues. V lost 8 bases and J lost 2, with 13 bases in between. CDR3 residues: CASAQGSAYEQYF. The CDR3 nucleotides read TGTGCCAGCGCGCAAGGGTCGGCCTACGAGCAGTACTTC.

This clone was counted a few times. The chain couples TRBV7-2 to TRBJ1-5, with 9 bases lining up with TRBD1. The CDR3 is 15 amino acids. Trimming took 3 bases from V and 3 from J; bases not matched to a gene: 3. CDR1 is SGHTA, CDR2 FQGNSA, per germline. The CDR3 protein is CASSFRQGVNQPQHF. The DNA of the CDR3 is TGTGCCAGCAGCTTCCGACAGGGGGTCAATCAGCCCCAGCATTTT.

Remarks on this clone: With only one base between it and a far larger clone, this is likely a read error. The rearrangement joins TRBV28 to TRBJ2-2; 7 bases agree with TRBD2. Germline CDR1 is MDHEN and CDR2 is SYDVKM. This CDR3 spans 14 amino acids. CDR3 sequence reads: CASSLALASGELLF. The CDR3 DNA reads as TGTGCCAGCAGTTTAGCACTAGCCAGCGGGGAGCTGCTTTTT.

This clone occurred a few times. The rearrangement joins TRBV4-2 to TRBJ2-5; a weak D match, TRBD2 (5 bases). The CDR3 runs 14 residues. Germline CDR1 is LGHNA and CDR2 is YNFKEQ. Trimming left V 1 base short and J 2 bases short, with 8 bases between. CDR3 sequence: CASSQGWEQETQYF. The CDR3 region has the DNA TGTGCCAGCAGCCAAGGCTGGGAGCAAGAGACCCAGTACTTC.

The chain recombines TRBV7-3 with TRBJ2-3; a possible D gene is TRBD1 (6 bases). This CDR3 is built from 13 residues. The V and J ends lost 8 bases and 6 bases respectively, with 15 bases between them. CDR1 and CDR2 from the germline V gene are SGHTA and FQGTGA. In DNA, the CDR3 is TGTGCCAGCGACAGGAGATCCGGGGATACGCAGTATTTT. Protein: CASDRRSGDTQYF.

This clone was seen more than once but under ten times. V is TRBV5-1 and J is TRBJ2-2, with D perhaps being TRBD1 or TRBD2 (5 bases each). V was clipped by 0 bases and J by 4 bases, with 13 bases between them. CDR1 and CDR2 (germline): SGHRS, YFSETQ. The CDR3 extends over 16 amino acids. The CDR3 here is CASSLGGILGTGELFF. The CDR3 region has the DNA TGCGCCAGCAGCTTGGGGGGGATACTCGGCACCGGGGAGCTGTTTTTT.

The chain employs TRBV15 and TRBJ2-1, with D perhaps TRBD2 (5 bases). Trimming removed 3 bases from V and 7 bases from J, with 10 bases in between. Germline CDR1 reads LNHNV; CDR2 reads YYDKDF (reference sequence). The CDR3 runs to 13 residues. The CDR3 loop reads CATSRPLENEQFF. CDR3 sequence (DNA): TGTGCCACCAGCAGGCCACTAGAAAATGAGCAGTTCTTC.

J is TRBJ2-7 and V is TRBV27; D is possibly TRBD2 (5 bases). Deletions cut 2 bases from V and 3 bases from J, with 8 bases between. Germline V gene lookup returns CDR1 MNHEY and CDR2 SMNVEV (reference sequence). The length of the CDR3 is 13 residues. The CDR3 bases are TGTGCCAGCAGTTTAGCTGGGAGCTACGAGCAGTACTTC. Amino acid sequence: CASSLAGSYEQYF.

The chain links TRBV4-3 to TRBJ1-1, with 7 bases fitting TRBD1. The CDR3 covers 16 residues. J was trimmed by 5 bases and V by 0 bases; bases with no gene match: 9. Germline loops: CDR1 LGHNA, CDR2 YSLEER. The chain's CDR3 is CASSQDQGRGLTEAFF. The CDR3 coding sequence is TGCGCCAGCAGCCAAGATCAGGGAAGGGGGCTTACTGAAGCTTTCTTT.

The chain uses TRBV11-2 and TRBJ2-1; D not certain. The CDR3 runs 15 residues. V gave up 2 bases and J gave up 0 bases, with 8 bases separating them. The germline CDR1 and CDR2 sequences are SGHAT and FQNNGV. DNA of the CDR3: TGTGCCAGCAGCTTAATAGGAAGCTCCTACAATGAGCAGTTCTTC. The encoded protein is CASSLIGSSYNEQFF.

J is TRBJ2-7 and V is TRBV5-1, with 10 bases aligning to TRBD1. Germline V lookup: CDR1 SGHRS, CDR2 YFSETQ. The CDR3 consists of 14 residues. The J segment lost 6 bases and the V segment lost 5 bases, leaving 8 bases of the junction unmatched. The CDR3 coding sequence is TGCGCCAGCAGGACGGGACAGGGGATTGGCGAGCAGTACTTC. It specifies CASRTGQGIGEQYF.

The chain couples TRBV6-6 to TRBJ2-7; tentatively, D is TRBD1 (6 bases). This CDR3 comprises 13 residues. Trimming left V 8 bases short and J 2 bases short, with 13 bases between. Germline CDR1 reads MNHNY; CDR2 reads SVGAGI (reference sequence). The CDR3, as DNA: TGTGCCAGCGGCGACAGGACCACCTACGAGCAGTACTTC. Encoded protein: CASGDRTTYEQYF.

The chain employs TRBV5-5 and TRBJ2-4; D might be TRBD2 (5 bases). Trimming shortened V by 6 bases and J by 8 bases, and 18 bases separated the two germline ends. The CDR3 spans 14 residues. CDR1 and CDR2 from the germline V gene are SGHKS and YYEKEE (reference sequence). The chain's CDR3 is CASNHQSGGDIQYF. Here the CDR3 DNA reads TGTGCCAGCAACCATCAAAGCGGTGGGGACATTCAGTACTTC. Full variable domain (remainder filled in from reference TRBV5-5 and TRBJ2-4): DAGVTQSPTHLIKTRGQQVTLRCSPISGHKSVSWYQQVLGQGPQFIFQYYEKEERGRGNFPDRFSARQFPNYSSELNVNALLLGDSALYLCASNHQSGGDIQYFGAGTRLSVL.

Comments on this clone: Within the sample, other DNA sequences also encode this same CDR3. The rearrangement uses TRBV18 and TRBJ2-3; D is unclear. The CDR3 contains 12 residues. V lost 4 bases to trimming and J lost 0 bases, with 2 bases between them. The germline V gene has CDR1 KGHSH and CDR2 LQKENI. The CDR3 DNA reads TGTGCCAGCTCACTCAGCACAGATACGCAGTATTTT. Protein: CASSLSTDTQYF.

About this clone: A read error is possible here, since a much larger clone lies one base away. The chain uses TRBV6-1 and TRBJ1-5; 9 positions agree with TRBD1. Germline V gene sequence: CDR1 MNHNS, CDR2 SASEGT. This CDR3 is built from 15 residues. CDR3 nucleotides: TGTGCCAGCGGGAGGGGACAGGGTAGCAATCAGCCCCGGCATTTT. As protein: CASGRGQGSNQPRHF.

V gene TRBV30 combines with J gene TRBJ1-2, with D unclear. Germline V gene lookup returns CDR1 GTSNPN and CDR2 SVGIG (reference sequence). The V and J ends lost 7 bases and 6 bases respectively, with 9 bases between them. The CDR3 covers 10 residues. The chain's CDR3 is CASRTDGYTF. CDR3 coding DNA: TGTGCCTCCCGGACGGATGGCTACACCTTC.

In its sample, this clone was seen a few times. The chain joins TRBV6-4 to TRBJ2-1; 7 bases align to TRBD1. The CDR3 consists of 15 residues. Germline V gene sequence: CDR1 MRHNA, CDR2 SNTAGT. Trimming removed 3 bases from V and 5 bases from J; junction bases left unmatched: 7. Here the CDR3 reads CASSETEGANNEQFF. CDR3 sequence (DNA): TGTGCCAGCAGTGAAACAGAGGGGGCTAACAATGAGCAGTTCTTC.